This T cell receptor beta chain was captured in a study of blood T cell repertoires in COVID-19. CDR1 and CDR2 from the germline V gene are SGHRS and YFSETQ. V gave up 1 base and J gave up 8 bases, with 12 bases separating them. This CDR3 contains 13 residues. Clones were sequenced by immunoSEQ multiplex PCR, and TCRdb holds only the in-frame ones, with some missing. Seen here are 40,000 to 55,000 clones, approximately 91% observed once, and the top ten hold roughly an eighth. Sequencing used peripheral blood. This clonotype originated in a human donor in a cohort sampled during active COVID-19. This sequence joins TRBV5-1 and TRBJ1-2; D is undetermined. CDR3 sequence: CASSLFSGEGYTF. The CDR3, as DNA: TGCGCCAGCAGCTTGTTCTCCGGGGAAGGCTACACCTTC.